This entry is about one TCR beta chain. J gave up 4 bases and V 6 bases, and 9 bases lay outside the gene matches. The CDR3 has 15 amino acids. Germline assignment: CDR1 SGHTS and CDR2 YDEGEE. The data belong to a study of OX40 agonist ivuxolimab in advanced cancers. Sequencing used immunoSEQ multiplex PCR; TCRdb keeps in-frame clones, though not all of them. The repertoire consists of tens of thousands of clones, with about 90% occurring once and the leading ten covering about 3%. This sequence was found in an adult with an advanced solid tumor such as melanoma, head and neck, liver or kidney cancer. The specimen comprised CD4+ or CD8+ T cells sorted from blood, sampled in a trial of the OX40 agonist ivuxolimab. The gene calls are TRBV5-8 and TRBJ1-1; the match to TRBD1 covers 10 bases. The DNA of the CDR3 is TGTGCCAGCACCCGGGACAGGGGCCGGGGCACTGAAGCTTTCTTT. Residues: CASTRDRGRGTEAFF.